This T cell receptor (beta chain) was sequenced in a study of T cell responses to AZD1222 COVID-19 vaccine (dated by TCRdb to 2020 to 2023). At the level of the whole study: Because spike-specific TCR depth and breadth did not differ between the two schedules, AZD1222 recipients who got a second dose at roughly 4 weeks were pooled with those who got a second dose at roughly 12 weeks. TCR sequencing was performed for about 240 trial participants, of whom some 200 were given two doses of AZD1222 and roughly 25 were given two doses of MenACWY control vaccine. Enrollment into the trials was organized by age into subgroups of 18-55, 56-69 and 70-plus years, and those subgroups contained roughly 150, 30 and 60 TCR-sequenced participants, respectively.

The CDR3 regions of human TCRbeta chains were analyzed by immunosequencing. The original methods were these. Repertoire TCRs were matched against a reference library of SARS-CoV-2-specific TCRs generated with the MIRA antigen-specificity platform. Breadth was defined as the fraction of unique TCRs that were SARS-CoV-2-associated. Depth was defined as the fraction of total T cells that were SARS-CoV-2-associated. Using the MIRA data, each spike-specific TCR was assigned both to the spike region to which the TCR was reactive and to a CD4 or CD8 class. Log10-transformed breadth and depth values were compared by one-way ANOVA with Sidak's multiple comparisons tests. TCRdb retrieved this table from immuneACCESS and kept in-frame rearrangements only. Not all clones are present; in checked studies, unresolved V genes account for under half, and no reason is known for the remainder. V, J and clone size are those of that table, while D and trimming were read from the DNA. This sample comprises around 130,000 clones, approximately 93% of them detected only once. Of the sample, under 4% falls within the top ten clones.

Points the paper makes about the study in general: The whole spike protein was spanned by vaccine-associated CD4 TCRs, and dominant responses were seen in regions 160-218 and 743-854. Conclusions about previously exposed vaccinees are limited, since just five or six AZD1222 recipients were seropositive for SARS-CoV-2 at baseline. No day 14 peak-response samples were available, so repertoires were characterized only after the peak T cell response. Epitopes outside the regions mutated in the B.1.351 and B.1.1.7 variants were reportedly recognized by nearly half of the unique spike-specific TCRs. In the small 56-69-year group, the increase in depth fell short of significance, most likely because of low power. Participants were mostly white British and included more females than males, and it was suggested by the authors that clonal diversity may have been underestimated. After two AZD1222 doses, spike-specific TCR breadth and depth were significantly higher than at day 0 and than in MenACWY recipients.

This clone is a singleton in its sample. Its binding antigen is unknown. No base-level quality is on record; no much larger clone is a single base apart. In light of the paper, this sample's time point label describes: baseline before first vaccination. Vaccinee samples were obtained from the UK trials COV001 and COV002, which included a single-blind randomized controlled phase 2/3 trial of AZD1222 (ChAdOx1 nCoV-19) in healthy adults. For TCRbeta chain sequencing, PBMC samples from trial participants were taken at day 0 and at day 28 after the second dose. The starting material was peripheral blood, obtained on day 0 of AZD1222 vaccination. This TCR derives from an adult in good health.

The CDR3 reads CASSQVGTGTDTQYF. The base sequence is TGCGCCAGCAGCCAAGTCGGGACGGGCACAGATACGCAGTATTTT. The sequence is built from TRBV4-1 and TRBJ2-3; the D gene is possibly TRBD1 or TRBD2, each agreeing over 5 bases. Per the germline V gene, MGHRA is the CDR1 and YSYEKL is the CDR2. The CDR3 goes from the cysteine to the phenylalanine over 15 residues. The retained sequence is limited to the CDR3, 45 bases, with the frame set at the first base. The trim is 1 base for V and 1 base for J, with a gap of 9 bases between the germline ends.